The rows below give T cell receptor beta chains drawn from one sample of a study of cytomegalovirus exposure and HLA in healthy donors. TCRdb keeps only in-frame clones here, not all; method: immunoSEQ multiplex PCR. The table lists 120,000 to 150,000 clones, under 85% of them singletons. The sample taken for sequencing was PBMCs. The receptors come from a man between 18 and 29 years old in good health and CMV-seronegative. CDR3s include the opening cysteine and the closing phenylalanine or tryptophan.

V	J	CDR3
TRBV5-6	TRBJ2-5	CASSLGSGWKETQYF
TRBV10-3	TRBJ2-2	CATVTRTGEGGELFF
TRBV12-5	TRBJ2-7	CTSGWDRAYEQYF
TRBV5-6	TRBJ1-2	CASSAGTGGDGYTF
TRBV10-3	TRBJ2-3	CAISPGLAGVDTQYF
TRBV25-1	TRBJ1-6	CASTPDRVNSPLHF
TRBV5-5	TRBJ1-1	CASSFAGQTNTEAFF
TRBV6-6	TRBJ1-1	CASRTDRDTEAFF
TRBV7-8	TRBJ2-1	CASSLGEFGGHNEQFF
TRBV5-5	TRBJ1-2	CASSLSGAAGWGYTF
TRBV10-3	TRBJ2-1	CAISADGTHNEQFF
TRBV5-5	TRBJ1-5	CASSLWQEGNQPQHF
TRBV11-1	TRBJ2-3	CASSLRQGIRDTQYF
TRBV6-5	TRBJ1-3	CASSYSSLSGNTIYF
TRBV6-5	TRBJ2-2	CASSYGTGADTELFF
TRBV2	TRBJ2-3	CASSGPPGGGGADTQYF
TRBV4-1	TRBJ1-2	CASSQERDRVWGYGYTF
TRBV30	TRBJ2-7	CAWSGGDKGGGSYEQYF
TRBV12-5	TRBJ1-3	CASDQGFRGSGNTIYF
TRBV5-4	TRBJ2-1	CASSEDRTYNEQFF
TRBV6-5	TRBJ1-1	CASSYSIRGEAFF
TRBV30	TRBJ1-1	CAWRGMGGLNTEAFF
TRBV7-2	TRBJ2-2	CASSLGSGKRNTGELFF
TRBV9	TRBJ2-1	CASSAEQGRRNEQFF
TRBV6-4	TRBJ2-3	CASSDIAGASDTQYF
TRBV9	TRBJ2-2	CASSGHLDRVSATGELFF
TRBV11-2	TRBJ2-1	CASSVDRGFFYEQFF
TRBV6-5	TRBJ1-2	CASLDIGGSNGYTF